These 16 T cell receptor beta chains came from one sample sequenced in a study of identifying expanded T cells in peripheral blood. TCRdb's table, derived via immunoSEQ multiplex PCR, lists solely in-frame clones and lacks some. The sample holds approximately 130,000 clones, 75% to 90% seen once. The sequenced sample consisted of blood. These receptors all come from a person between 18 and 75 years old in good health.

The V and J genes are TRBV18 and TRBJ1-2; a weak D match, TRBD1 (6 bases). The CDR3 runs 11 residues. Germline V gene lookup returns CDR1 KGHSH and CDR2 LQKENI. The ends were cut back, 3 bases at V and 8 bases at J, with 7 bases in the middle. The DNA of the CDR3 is TGTGCCAGCTCACCCGACAGGGGCTACACCTTC. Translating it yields CASSPDRGYTF.

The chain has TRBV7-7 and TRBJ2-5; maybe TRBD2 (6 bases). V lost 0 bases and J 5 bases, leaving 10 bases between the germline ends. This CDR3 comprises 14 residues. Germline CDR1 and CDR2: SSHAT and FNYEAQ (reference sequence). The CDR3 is CASSLARGLETQYF. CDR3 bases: TGTGCCAGCAGCTTAGCGCGGGGTTTGGAGACCCAGTACTTC. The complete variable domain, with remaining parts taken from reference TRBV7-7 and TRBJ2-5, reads GAGVSQSPRYKVTKRGQDVTLRCDPISSHATLYWYQQALGQGPEFLTYFNYEAQPDKSGLPSDRFSAERPEGSISTLTIQRTEQRDSAMYRCASSLARGLETQYFGPGTRLLVL.

Here the CDR3 DNA reads TGTGCCAGCAGTTCCGGACAGGGGAGATATGGCTACACCTTC. Its protein product is CASSSGQGRYGYTF. The V and J genes are TRBV6-5 and TRBJ1-2, with 9 bases fitting TRBD1. Germline assignment: CDR1 MNHEY and CDR2 SVGAGI. Losses at the gene ends were 4 bases for V and 5 bases for J; bases not matched to a gene: 5. There are 14 residues in the CDR3.

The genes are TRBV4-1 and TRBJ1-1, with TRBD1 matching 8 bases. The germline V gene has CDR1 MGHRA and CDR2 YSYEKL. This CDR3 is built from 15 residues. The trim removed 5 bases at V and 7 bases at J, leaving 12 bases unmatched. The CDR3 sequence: CASSGTDFGQGEAFF. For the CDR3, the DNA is TGCGCCAGCAGCGGGACAGATTTCGGACAGGGTGAAGCTTTCTTT.

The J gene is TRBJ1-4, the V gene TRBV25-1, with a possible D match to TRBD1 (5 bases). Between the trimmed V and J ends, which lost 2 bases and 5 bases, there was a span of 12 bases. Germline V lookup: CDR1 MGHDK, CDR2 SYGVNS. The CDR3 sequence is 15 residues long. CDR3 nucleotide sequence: TGTGCCAGCAGTGAAGGGGGGAGGGTGAATGAAAAACTGTTTTTT. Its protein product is CASSEGGRVNEKLFF.

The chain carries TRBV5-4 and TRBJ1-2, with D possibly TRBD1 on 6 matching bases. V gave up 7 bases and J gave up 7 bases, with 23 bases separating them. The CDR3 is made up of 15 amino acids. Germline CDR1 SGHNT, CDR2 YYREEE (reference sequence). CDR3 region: CASGAGTGWDGGYTF. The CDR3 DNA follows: TGTGCCAGCGGGGCGGGAACAGGGTGGGATGGTGGCTACACCTTC.

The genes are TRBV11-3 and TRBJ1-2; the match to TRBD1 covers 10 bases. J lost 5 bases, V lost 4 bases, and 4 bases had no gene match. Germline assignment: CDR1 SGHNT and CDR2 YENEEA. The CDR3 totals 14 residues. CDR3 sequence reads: CASSSQGQGYGYTF. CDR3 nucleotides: TGTGCCAGCAGCTCCCAGGGACAGGGGTATGGCTACACCTTC.

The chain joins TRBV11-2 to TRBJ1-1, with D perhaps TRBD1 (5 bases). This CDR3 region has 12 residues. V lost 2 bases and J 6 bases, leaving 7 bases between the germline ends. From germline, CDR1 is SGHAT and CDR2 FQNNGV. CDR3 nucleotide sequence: TGTGCCAGCAGCTTACAGGGCTCTGAAGCTTTCTTT. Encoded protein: CASSLQGSEAFF.

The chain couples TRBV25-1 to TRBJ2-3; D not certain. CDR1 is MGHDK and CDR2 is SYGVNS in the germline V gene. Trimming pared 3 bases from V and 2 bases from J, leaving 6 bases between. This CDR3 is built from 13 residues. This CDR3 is CASSDPYTDTQYF. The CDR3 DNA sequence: TGTGCCAGCAGTGATCCCTACACAGATACGCAGTATTTT.

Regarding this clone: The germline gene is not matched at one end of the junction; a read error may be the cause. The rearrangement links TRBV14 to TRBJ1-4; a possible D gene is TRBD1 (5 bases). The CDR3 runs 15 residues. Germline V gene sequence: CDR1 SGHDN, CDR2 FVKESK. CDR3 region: CASSQAGALVEKLFF. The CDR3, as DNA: TGTGCCAGCAGTCAAGCCGGGGCCTTAGTCGAAAAACTGTTTTTT. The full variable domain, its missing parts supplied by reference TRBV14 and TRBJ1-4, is EAGVTQFPSHSVIEKGQTVTLRCDPISGHDNLYWYRRVMGKEIKFLLHFVKESKQDESGMPNNRFLAERTGGTYSTLKVQPAELEDSGVYFCASSQAGALVEKLFFGSGTQLSVL.

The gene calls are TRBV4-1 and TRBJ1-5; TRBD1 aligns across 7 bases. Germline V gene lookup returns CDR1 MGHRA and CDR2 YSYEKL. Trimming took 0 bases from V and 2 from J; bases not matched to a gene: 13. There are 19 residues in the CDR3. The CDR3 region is CASSQDGRGFAFGNQPQHF. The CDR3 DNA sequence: TGCGCCAGCAGCCAAGATGGCAGGGGGTTCGCCTTTGGCAATCAGCCCCAGCATTTT.

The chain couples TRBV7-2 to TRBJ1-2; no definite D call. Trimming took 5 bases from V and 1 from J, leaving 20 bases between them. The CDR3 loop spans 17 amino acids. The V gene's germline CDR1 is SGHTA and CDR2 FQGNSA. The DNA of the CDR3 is TGTGCCAGCAGCCCTCCCCCCGGGTATCGAAATAACTATGGCTACACCTTC. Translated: CASSPPPGYRNNYGYTF.

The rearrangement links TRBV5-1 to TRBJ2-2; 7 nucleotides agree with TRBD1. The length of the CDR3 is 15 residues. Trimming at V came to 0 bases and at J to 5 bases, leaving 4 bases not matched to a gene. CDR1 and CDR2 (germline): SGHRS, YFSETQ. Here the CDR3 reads CASSLDGTETGELFF. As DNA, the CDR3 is TGCGCCAGCAGCTTGGATGGGACAGAAACCGGGGAGCTGTTTTTT.

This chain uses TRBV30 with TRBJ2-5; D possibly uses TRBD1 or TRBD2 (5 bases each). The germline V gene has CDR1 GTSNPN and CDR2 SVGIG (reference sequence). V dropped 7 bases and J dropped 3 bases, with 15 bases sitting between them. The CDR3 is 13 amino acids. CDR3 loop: CALDTSFKETQYF. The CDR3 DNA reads TGTGCCTTGGACACTAGTTTTAAAGAGACCCAGTACTTC.

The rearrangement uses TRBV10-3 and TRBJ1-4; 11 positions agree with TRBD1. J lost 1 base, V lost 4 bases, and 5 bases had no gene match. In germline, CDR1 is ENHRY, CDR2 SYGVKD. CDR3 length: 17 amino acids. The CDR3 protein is CAISAGTGGGTNEKLFF. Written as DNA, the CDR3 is TGTGCCATCAGTGCTGGGACAGGGGGGGGAACTAATGAAAAACTGTTTTTT.

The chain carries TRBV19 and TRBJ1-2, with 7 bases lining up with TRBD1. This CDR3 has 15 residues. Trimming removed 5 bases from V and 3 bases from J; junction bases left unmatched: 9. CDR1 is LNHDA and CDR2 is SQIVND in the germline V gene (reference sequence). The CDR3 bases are TGTGCCAGTAGTCGGGGGTCCGGGACAGACTATGGCTACACCTTC. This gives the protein CASSRGSGTDYGYTF.